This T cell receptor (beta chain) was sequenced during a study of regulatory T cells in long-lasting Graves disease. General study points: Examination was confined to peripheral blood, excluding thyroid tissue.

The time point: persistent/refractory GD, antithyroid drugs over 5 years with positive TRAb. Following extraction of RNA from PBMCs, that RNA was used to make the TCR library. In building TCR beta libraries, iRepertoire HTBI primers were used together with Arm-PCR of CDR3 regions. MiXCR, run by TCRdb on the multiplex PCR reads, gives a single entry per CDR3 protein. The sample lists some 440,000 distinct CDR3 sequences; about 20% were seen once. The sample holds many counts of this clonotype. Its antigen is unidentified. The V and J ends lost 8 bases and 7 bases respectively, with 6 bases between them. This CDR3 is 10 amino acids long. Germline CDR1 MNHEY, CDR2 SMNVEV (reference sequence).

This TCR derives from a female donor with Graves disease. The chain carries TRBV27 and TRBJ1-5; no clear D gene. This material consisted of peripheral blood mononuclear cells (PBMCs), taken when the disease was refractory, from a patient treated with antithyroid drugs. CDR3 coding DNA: TGTGCCAGCGGAAGGCAGCCCCAGCATTTT. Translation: CASGRQPQHF.